This passage covers 30 T cell receptor beta chains from one sample sequenced in a study of cytotoxic CD8 clonotypes in ibrutinib-treated CLL. Generated by immunoSEQ multiplex PCR, the TCRdb table keeps only in-frame clones and is missing some. The sample carries about 36,000 clones, over 55% recorded once. This specimen was PBMCs, taken at disease progression, from a patient treated with ibrutinib. These receptors originate from a human donor with chronic lymphocytic leukemia.

The chain links TRBV2 to TRBJ2-2; possible D gene TRBD2, 6 bases. This CDR3 is built from 12 residues. Trimming took off 5 bases at V and 7 bases at J, with 8 bases between the two ends. Germline V gene lookup returns CDR1 SNHLY and CDR2 FYNNEI. CDR3 nucleotide sequence: TGTGCCAGCAGTACCGGGGGCGGGGAGCTGTTTTTT. Protein sequence: CASSTGGGELFF.

CDR3: CASSRQVSSYEQYF. CDR3 DNA: TGTGCCAGTAGTCGACAGGTGAGCTCCTACGAGCAGTACTTC. The gene calls are TRBV19 and TRBJ2-7, with D possibly matching TRBD1 (6 bases). The CDR3 loop spans 14 amino acids. The ends were cut back, 5 bases at V and 0 bases at J, with 11 bases in the middle. Germline V lookup: CDR1 LNHDA, CDR2 SQIVND (reference sequence).

The V gene is TRBV29-1, the J gene TRBJ1-3; tentative D call: TRBD1 (5 bases). The CDR3 covers 14 residues. Trimming shortened V by 7 bases and J by 4 bases, and 17 bases separated the two germline ends. Germline V gene sequence: CDR1 SQVTM, CDR2 ANQGSEA. The CDR3 DNA reads TGCAGCGGGACCGGGGCCTCGGGAGGAAACACCATATATTTT. Its translation: CSGTGASGGNTIYF.

The rearrangement uses TRBV18 and TRBJ1-5; no firm D call. V lost 0 bases, J lost 0 bases, and 6 bases lay in between. This CDR3 is built from 15 residues. Germline CDR1 reads KGHSH; CDR2 reads LQKENI. This CDR3 reads CASSPPGNSNQPQHF. The CDR3 bases are TGTGCCAGCTCACCACCGGGAAATAGCAATCAGCCCCAGCATTTT.

V and J are TRBV15 and TRBJ2-3, with D perhaps TRBD1 or TRBD2 (6 bases each). Germline lookup yields CDR1 LNHNV and CDR2 YYDKDF (reference sequence). With 0 bases removed from V and 6 bases from J, the gap between germline ends came to 25 bases. CDR3 length equals 19 residues. In DNA, the CDR3 is TGTGCCACCAGCAGAGACACCTTGGAGGGGGGAACAAAGGAGGATACGCAGTATTTT. Amino acid sequence: CATSRDTLEGGTKEDTQYF.

This clone has a single count. The chain is built from TRBV5-5 and TRBJ1-2, with D uncertain. Germline values: CDR1 SGHKS, CDR2 YYEKEE (reference sequence). V dropped 1 base and J dropped 2 bases, with 6 bases sitting between them. The length of the CDR3 is 13 residues. The CDR3 region is CASSLMSNYGYTF. CDR3 DNA sequence: TGTGCCAGCAGCTTGATGTCGAACTATGGCTACACCTTC. The full variable domain, with the rest looked up from reference TRBV5-5 and TRBJ1-2, is DAGVTQSPTHLIKTRGQQVTLRCSPISGHKSVSWYQQVLGQGPQFIFQYYEKEERGRGNFPDRFSARQFPNYSSELNVNALLLGDSALYLCASSLMSNYGYTFGSGTRLTVV.

A word on this clone: Germline is not matched at one junction end, which may reflect a read error. The chain carries TRBV19 and TRBJ2-1; 7 bases map to TRBD2. The CDR3 consists of 14 residues. CDR1 and CDR2 (germline): LNHDA, SQIVND (reference sequence). CDR3 protein: CASTIAGLGNEQFF. The CDR3 bases are TGTGCCAGTACTATAGCGGGTCTCGGCAATGAGCAGTTCTTC.

The count of this clone is one. This sequence joins TRBV6-4 and TRBJ1-2; D possibly corresponds to TRBD1 (6 bases). The CDR3 runs 15 residues. CDR1 is MRHNA and CDR2 is SNTAGT in the germline V gene. The ends were cut back, 4 bases at V and 2 bases at J, with 14 bases in the middle. CDR3 in DNA: TGTGCCAGCAGTGTGGACAGTCGTCACAACTATGGCTACACCTTC. Protein sequence: CASSVDSRHNYGYTF.

Here the CDR3 DNA reads TGTGCCAGCAGACCCGGACACCTCTATAATTCACCCCTCCACTTT. Its translation is CASRPGHLYNSPLHF. The chain joins TRBV6-5 to TRBJ1-6; tentatively, D is TRBD1 (5 bases). V lost 6 bases and J 3 bases, leaving 12 bases between the germline ends. Germline V gives CDR1 MNHEY, CDR2 SVGAGI. CDR3 length: 15 amino acids.

This clone was counted only a few times. The J gene is TRBJ1-1, the V gene TRBV2; D may be TRBD1 (6 bases). The CDR3 has 14 residues. In germline, CDR1 is SNHLY, CDR2 FYNNEI. V lost 5 bases and J lost 0, with 10 bases in between. CDR3 sequence (DNA): TGTGCCAGCAGTTCTACAGGGATGAACACTGAAGCTTTCTTT. Encoded protein: CASSSTGMNTEAFF. Complete variable domain (other parts from reference TRBV2 and TRBJ1-1): EPEVTQTPSHQVTQMGQEVILRCVPISNHLYFYWYRQILGQKVEFLVSFYNNEISEKSEIFDDQFSVERPDGSNFTLKIRSTKLEDSAMYFCASSSTGMNTEAFFGQGTRLTVV.

The J gene is TRBJ2-3, the V gene TRBV19; 7 nucleotides line up with TRBD1. The V gene end was trimmed by 7 bases and the J gene end by 5 bases; junction bases not matched to a gene: 12. There are 15 residues in the CDR3. The germline gives CDR1 LNHDA, CDR2 SQIVND (reference sequence). CDR3 DNA: TGTGCCAGTACCTCGACAGGGTCGAGCGAAGATACGCAGTATTTT. Its protein is CASTSTGSSEDTQYF. The full variable domain, in which reference TRBV19 and TRBJ2-3 provide the parts outside the CDR3, is DGGITQSPKYLFRKEGQNVTLSCEQNLNHDAMYWYRQDPGQGLRLIYYSQIVNDFQKGDIAEGYSVSREKKESFPLTVTSAQKNPTAFYLCASTSTGSSEDTQYFGPGTRLTVL.

V is TRBV7-9 and J is TRBJ2-7; D ambiguous. Germline assignment: CDR1 SEHNR and CDR2 FQNEAQ (reference sequence). This CDR3 is built from 15 residues. The V end lost 0 bases, the J end lost 1 base, and 10 bases lay between the germline ends. Written as DNA, the CDR3 is TGTGCCAGCAGCTTAGCGGCAGGCGCTTCCTACGAGCAGTACTTC. It is translated as CASSLAAGASYEQYF.

The chain links TRBV19 to TRBJ2-2; 10 bases map to TRBD1. This CDR3 comprises 14 residues. CDR1 is LNHDA, CDR2 SQIVND, per germline (reference sequence). With V trimmed by 6 bases and J by 4 bases, 2 bases remained unmatched. The CDR3 region is CASRRDRGTGELFF. The CDR3 nucleotides are TGTGCCAGTAGACGGGACAGGGGCACCGGGGAGCTGTTTTTT.

The chain links TRBV2 to TRBJ2-7; D possibly corresponds to TRBD1 (5 bases). The CDR3 is 12 residues long. The V and J ends lost 4 bases and 3 bases respectively, with 7 bases between them. Germline CDR1 and CDR2: SNHLY and FYNNEI. CDR3 in amino acids: CASSGQSYEQYF. DNA for the CDR3: TGTGCCAGCAGTGGACAGAGCTACGAGCAGTACTTC.

This clone was seen just once. The genes are TRBV6-1 and TRBJ1-1; D is possibly TRBD1 (6 bases). V lost 7 bases and J lost 3, with 12 bases in between. The germline V gene encodes CDR1 MNHNS and CDR2 SASEGT. The CDR3 has 13 residues. The CDR3 DNA is TGTGCCAGCACCGGGGGCTTTGACACTGAAGCTTTCTTT. As protein: CASTGGFDTEAFF.

This chain links TRBV7-9 with TRBJ2-1; 9 bases match TRBD2. The CDR3 is made up of 15 amino acids. J was trimmed by 8 bases and V by 5 bases; bases with no gene match: 10. Germline lookup yields CDR1 SEHNR and CDR2 FQNEAQ (reference sequence). The DNA of the CDR3 is TGTGCCAGCAGCCCAAGGGCGGGGGGGTCAGATGAGCAGTTCTTC. This encodes CASSPRAGGSDEQFF.

V is TRBV10-3 and J is TRBJ1-2, with D unresolved. V lost 6 bases, J lost 8 bases, and 19 bases lay in between. This CDR3 has 14 amino acids. Germline loops: CDR1 ENHRY, CDR2 SYGVKD. CDR3 loop: CAIREDGTGRGYTF. The DNA for the CDR3 is TGTGCCATCAGGGAGGACGGTACCGGGCGAGGCTACACCTTC.

Here the CDR3 reads CASSFEGAEAFF. CDR3 bases: TGTGCCAGCAGTTTCGAGGGCGCTGAAGCTTTCTTT. The chain carries TRBV7-9 and TRBJ1-1; no firm D call. Trimming shortened V by 6 bases and J by 6 bases, and 11 bases separated the two germline ends. Germline CDR1 reads SEHNR; CDR2 reads FQNEAQ (reference sequence). This CDR3 region has 12 residues.

This chain links TRBV6-6 with TRBJ1-5; tentative D call: TRBD1 (6 bases). This CDR3 region has 15 residues. Germline CDR1 is MNHNY and CDR2 is SVGAGI (reference sequence). Trimming stripped 2 bases from V and 2 bases from J, with 10 bases between. CDR3 loop: CASSYPQGGNQPQHF. DNA for the CDR3: TGTGCCAGCAGTTACCCACAGGGAGGCAATCAGCCCCAGCATTTT.

The V and J genes are TRBV7-9 and TRBJ1-1, with TRBD1 matching 8 bases. The CDR3 is 14 amino acids. V lost 0 bases and J lost 6; bases outside the gene matches: 3. CDR1 and CDR2 from the germline V gene are SEHNR and FQNEAQ (reference sequence). CDR3 coding DNA: TGTGCCAGCAGCTTAGCCACAGGGGGGGCTGAAGCTTTCTTT. It translates to CASSLATGGAEAFF.

CDR3 sequence reads: CASSSGLAATIYF. The DNA of the CDR3 is TGTGCCAGCAGCTCTGGACTGGCCGCTACCATATATTTT. The chain couples TRBV11-3 to TRBJ1-3; D is undetermined. The V gene lost 4 bases and the J gene lost 10 bases, with 14 bases spanning the gap. The CDR3 spans 13 residues. In germline, CDR1 is SGHNT, CDR2 YENEEA.

The chain combines TRBV27 with TRBJ1-2, with a possible D match to TRBD1 (6 bases). There are 13 residues in the CDR3. V gave up 3 bases and J gave up 7 bases, with 12 bases separating them. CDR1 is MNHEY, CDR2 SMNVEV, per germline (reference sequence). The CDR3 region has the DNA TGTGCCAGCAGTTTTGTGGGGGCGGCTGGCTACACCTTC. It yields the protein CASSFVGAAGYTF.

The CDR3: CASSLSPGPYQPQHF. In DNA, the CDR3 is TGTGCCAGCAGCTTAAGTCCAGGGCCTTATCAGCCCCAGCATTTT. The chain carries TRBV7-8 and TRBJ1-5; a weak D match, TRBD1 (5 bases). CDR3 length: 15 amino acids. Trimming took off 2 bases at V and 5 bases at J, with 13 bases between the two ends. Germline CDR1 and CDR2: SGHVS and FQNEAQ.

This sequence joins TRBV7-9 and TRBJ1-2; a weak D match, TRBD1 (6 bases). CDR1 and CDR2 from the germline V gene are SEHNR and FQNEAQ (reference sequence). The length of the CDR3 is 13 residues. Between the trimmed V and J ends, which lost 5 bases and 8 bases, there was a span of 15 bases. The CDR3 reads CASSPGAIGGYTF. The CDR3 coding sequence is TGTGCCAGCAGCCCAGGGGCCATCGGGGGCTACACCTTC.

This sequence joins TRBV19 and TRBJ2-1; the D is unclear. CDR1 is LNHDA, CDR2 SQIVND, per germline (reference sequence). The CDR3 loop spans 15 amino acids. Trimming took 1 base from V and 7 from J, leaving 14 bases between them. In DNA, the CDR3 is TGTGCCAGTAGTATAGGACACGGGCTGGTTAATGAGCAGTTCTTC. Its translation: CASSIGHGLVNEQFF.

This CDR3 is CASSLDTFQETQYF. The CDR3 nucleotides read TGTGCCAGCAGCTTAGACACCTTCCAAGAGACCCAGTACTTC. This chain uses TRBV7-9 with TRBJ2-5; D uncertain. With 1 base removed from V and 1 base from J, the gap between germline ends came to 7 bases. This CDR3 contains 14 residues. Germline CDR1 reads SEHNR; CDR2 reads FQNEAQ (reference sequence).

The rearrangement links TRBV18 to TRBJ1-2; D unresolved. The V end lost 0 bases, the J end lost 8 bases, and 10 bases lay between the germline ends. The CDR3 covers 13 residues. From germline, CDR1 is KGHSH and CDR2 LQKENI. The CDR3 loop is CASSPPVYGGYTF. The CDR3 nucleotides read TGTGCCAGCTCACCACCGGTCTACGGCGGCTACACCTTC.

The V and J genes are TRBV18 and TRBJ1-1, with a possible D match to TRBD1 (5 bases). The V gene lost 2 bases and the J gene lost 7 bases, with 14 bases spanning the gap. Germline values: CDR1 KGHSH, CDR2 LQKENI. The CDR3 consists of 14 residues. CDR3 sequence: CASSPRVRVGEAFF. The CDR3, as DNA: TGTGCCAGCTCACCAAGGGTCAGGGTGGGTGAAGCTTTCTTT.

This clone showed up just a few times. The V gene is TRBV6-5, the J gene TRBJ1-1; tentatively, D is TRBD1 (5 bases). V dropped 5 bases and J dropped 0 bases, with 10 bases sitting between them. The germline V gene encodes CDR1 MNHEY and CDR2 SVGAGI. This CDR3 has 14 amino acids. The DNA for the CDR3 is TGTGCCAGCAGTCCTGGGGCCTTGAACACTGAAGCTTTCTTT. It yields the protein CASSPGALNTEAFF.

The chain carries TRBV4-2 and TRBJ1-5; possible D gene TRBD1, 5 bases. Germline V CDR1 and CDR2: LGHNA, YNFKEQ. The V end was cut by 5 bases, the J end by 3 bases, with 17 bases between. The CDR3 contains 16 residues. CDR3: CASSSHRGSFNQPQHF. The DNA of the CDR3 is TGTGCCAGCAGCTCTCACCGGGGCAGCTTCAATCAGCCCCAGCATTTT.